These 10 T cell receptor beta chains were sequenced from one sample in a study of blood T cell repertoires in COVID-19. The table came from immunoSEQ multiplex PCR; TCRdb's copy has only in-frame clones and leaves some out. In the table there are around 230,000 clones, about 80% of which are singletons. Sequences were obtained from PBMCs or T cells enriched from blood (not recorded which). Source of these receptors: a man aged 40-49 years who had recovered from COVID-19.

Details on this clone: An end of the junction differs from the germline gene, which may be a read error. This chain connects TRBV7-2 to TRBJ1-1; 7 bases agree with TRBD1. The CDR3 consists of 13 residues. Germline V gives CDR1 SGHTA, CDR2 FQGNSA. CDR3 sequence: CASSPRGNAEAFF. The CDR3 nucleotides read TGTGCCAGCAGCCCCAGGGGGAACGCTGAAGCTTTCTTT.

V is TRBV7-6 and J is TRBJ1-1; the D gene is possibly TRBD1 (5 bases). Germline V gene sequence: CDR1 SGHVS, CDR2 FNYEAQ. Trimming took 5 bases from V and 0 from J, leaving 22 bases between them. This CDR3 has 18 residues. CDR3 amino acids: CASSPAPRALPVNTEAFF. The CDR3 bases are TGTGCCAGCAGCCCAGCCCCCAGGGCGCTCCCGGTGAACACTGAAGCTTTCTTT.

The chain carries TRBV18 and TRBJ1-2, with 10 bases identical to TRBD1. This CDR3 region has 15 residues. The V gene end was trimmed by 6 bases and the J gene end by 7 bases; junction bases not matched to a gene: 11. Germline V CDR1 and CDR2: KGHSH, LQKENI. The CDR3 sequence is CASSLTGQGDGGYTF. CDR3 in DNA: TGTGCCAGCTCGCTGACCGGACAGGGGGATGGTGGCTACACCTTC. Based on the CDR3 plus reference TRBV18 and TRBJ1-2, the full variable domain is NAGVMQNPRHLVRRRGQEARLRCSPMKGHSHVYWYRQLPEEGLKFMVYLQKENIIDESGMPKERFSAEFPKEGPSILRIQQVVRGDSAAYFCASSLTGQGDGGYTFGSGTRLTVV.

The chain joins TRBV4-1 to TRBJ2-1; D is perhaps TRBD1 (6 bases). Trimming removed 4 bases at V and 0 bases at J, with 16 bases between. The CDR3 consists of 17 residues. Germline assignment: CDR1 MGHRA and CDR2 YSYEKL. The CDR3 DNA reads as TGCGCCAGCAGCCCATTACGCTCGGGACACTCCTACAATGAGCAGTTCTTC. Translation: CASSPLRSGHSYNEQFF.

This clone appeared a few times. Other DNA sequences in the same sample also yield this CDR3. V is TRBV20-1 and J is TRBJ2-5; D is perhaps TRBD2 (6 bases). V was pared by 3 bases and J by 1 base, with 9 bases between. CDR3 length: 13 amino acids. Germline V gene sequence: CDR1 DFQATT, CDR2 SNEGSKA (reference sequence). CDR3 nucleotides: TGCAGTGCTAGTGGGCGGGGCCAAGAGACCCAGTACTTC. Residues: CSASGRGQETQYF.

The genes are TRBV15 and TRBJ1-6; 10 bases are shared with TRBD1. Germline-derived CDR1 and CDR2 are LNHNV and YYDKDF (reference sequence). The J segment lost 4 bases and the V segment lost 5 bases, leaving 8 bases of the junction unmatched. This CDR3 has 17 amino acids. The CDR3 reads CATSVSDRGPYNSPLHF. The CDR3 coding sequence is TGTGCCACCAGCGTCAGCGACAGGGGGCCATATAATTCACCCCTCCACTTT.

The V call is TRBV29-1, the J call TRBJ2-1, with TRBD2 matching 12 bases. Unmatched junction bases numbered 2, after V lost 5 bases and J lost 0 bases. CDR3 size: 15 residues. In germline, CDR1 is SQVTM, CDR2 ANQGSEA. The CDR3 region is CSVTSGGPSYNEQFF. Written as DNA, the CDR3 is TGCAGCGTTACTAGCGGGGGGCCCTCCTACAATGAGCAGTTCTTC.

This rearrangement joins TRBV6-6 to TRBJ2-5, with TRBD1 matching over 7 bases. The CDR3 loop spans 15 amino acids. Trimming removed 0 bases from V and 2 bases from J; junction bases left unmatched: 3. The germline CDR1 and CDR2 sequences are MNHNY and SVGAGI (reference sequence). The CDR3, as DNA: TGTGCCAGCAGTTACTCGAGGACAGGTCAAGAGACCCAGTACTTC. This translates into CASSYSRTGQETQYF.

Written as DNA, the CDR3 is TGTGCCAGCAGCCCCGAGATGTATAACTATGGCTACACCTTC. Protein: CASSPEMYNYGYTF. The V call is TRBV28, the J call TRBJ1-2; no reliable D call. The CDR3 spans 14 residues. The germline V gene encodes CDR1 MDHEN and CDR2 SYDVKM. V lost 6 bases, J lost 1 base, and 12 bases lay in between.

V gene TRBV28 combines with J gene TRBJ1-2; D ambiguous. V was cut by 2 bases and J by 5 bases, with 9 bases left in between. The CDR3 covers 13 residues. CDR1 is MDHEN and CDR2 is SYDVKM in the germline V gene. The CDR3: CASSLVTGYGYTF. The CDR3 nucleotides are TGTGCCAGCAGTTTAGTGACGGGATATGGCTACACCTTC.